This TCR beta chain was retrieved from a study of blood T cell repertoires in COVID-19. Measured with immunoSEQ multiplex PCR; TCRdb has only the in-frame clones, and not every one. The sample consists of about 320,000 clones, 89% of them appearing once. The CDR3 has 16 residues. Trimming took 5 bases from V and 7 from J; bases not matched to a gene: 13. The germline V gene has CDR1 KGHSH and CDR2 LQKENI. Cohort assignment relied on participant-reported clinical history. The study counted Cohort 3 donors as recovered given two negative PCRs, clearance, or symptom resolution. The chain is built from TRBV18 and TRBJ2-1, with 8 bases identical to TRBD2. The material sequenced was PBMCs or T cells enriched from blood (not recorded which). The sequence derives from a man aged 55 to 70 who had recovered from COVID-19. CDR3 amino acids: CASSSLGAGGRNEQFF. Written as DNA, the CDR3 is TGTGCCAGCTCATCCCTAGGGGCGGGAGGAAGGAATGAGCAGTTCTTC.